This T cell receptor (beta chain) was recorded in a study of early stage breast cancer tumors (dated by TCRdb to the late 2010s). Regarding the research as a whole: Of the 15 to 20 invasive breast tumors, twelve were found to be estrogen receptor-positive, progesterone receptor-positive and HER2-negative. Of the roughly 12 ER+/PR+/HER2- tumors, eight were classified as invasive ductal carcinomas and four as invasive lobular carcinomas. A read coverage of roughly 10-fold per sample was achieved on average. The samples as a whole yielded under 3,500,000 detected templates, corresponding to over a million unique clonotypes. Summary of the overall study and its limitations: Repertoires from blood and normal breast were more alike than repertoires from blood and tumor, and in about 85% of the 16 patients, comparing each tissue with blood separated tumor from normal. Enriched TCRB sequences shared across patients were mostly commonly generated sequences, unlikely to play an important role in the tumor microenvironment. Sequencing bulk genomic DNA from unsorted cells could not capture chain pairing or functional markers like CD4, CD8 and FOXP3. Approximately 2.5-fold higher T cell density and higher clonality were observed in tumors than in adjacent normal breast tissue. The small cohort size prevented analysis by tumor subtype.

Details on this clone: The antigen this receptor binds is unknown. Base qualities are not provided; no much larger clone lies one nucleotide away.

The study profiled bulk TCR beta-chain repertoires in matched peripheral blood, tumor and adjacent normal breast tissue taken from approximately 15 patients with early-stage breast cancer. Before surgery, whole blood (about 5-10 mL) was collected into EDTA tubes and processed within 2 hours. Ficoll-Paque centrifugation in SepMate-50 tubes was used to isolate peripheral blood mononuclear cells. For storage in liquid nitrogen, PBMCs were cryopreserved as aliquots of 2 to 4 million cells in around 90% FBS with 10% DMSO. The Qiagen AllPrep DNA/RNA Mini kit was used for genomic DNA extraction. The CDR3 has 14 amino acids, counting the end cysteine and phenylalanine. Left in the record is the CDR3 DNA by itself, 42 bases read in frame from the first base. The germline V gene gives CDR1 as MNHEY and CDR2 as SVGAGI. The germline V and J ends show losses of 6 bases and 10 bases respectively, and no gene match explains 10 bases of the junction.

Each sample was amplified in two independent genomic DNA replicates, using 0.5 ug for blood and roughly 1.5 ug for tumor or normal breast. TCRB sequencing of genomic DNA was carried out with the ImmunoSeq Intro kit according to the manufacturer's instructions. The multiplex PCR ran for 25 to 35 cycles using proprietary primers and spike-in control sequences for absolute quantification. Single-end 150-bp reads were used to sequence an 87-bp fragment spanning the CDR3 plus the flanking V and J genes. Seven samples, each with two replicates, were multiplexed per lane of an Illumina MiSeq using version 3.0 chemistry. In the authors' own workflow: Raw data were processed by the vendor's proprietary pipeline, with both replicates merged into one result per sample. Clonotypes were defined as productive rearrangements sharing the V-gene family, CDR3 amino acid sequence and J-gene segment. Clonality was calculated as 1 minus the normalized Shannon entropy (Pielou evenness) of TCRB abundances. To estimate T cell density, the total number of templates was divided by the number of input cells, which was inferred from the amount of DNA input. Recon, run with its default parameters, was used to estimate overall repertoire diversity and clonality. A clonotype counted as tumor-enriched if its abundance in tumor exceeded 0.1% and was at least 32-fold higher than its abundance in normal breast. As stored in TCRdb, this immuneACCESS dataset retains in-frame rearrangements with V and J assigned. A fraction of the clones does not appear; measured against another copy, unresolved V genes explain less than half of the discrepancy, and the remainder lacks a known reason. V, J and clone size are those of that table, while D and trimming were read from the DNA. Here the sample has just over 50,000 clones; 78% occur a single time. Under 4.5% of the sample lies in the top ten.

This receptor was taken from a person in their 40s with breast cancer. The sequencing sample was made of blood. Here the chain combines TRBV6-5 and TRBJ2-7; 12 of the junction bases match TRBD2. The nucleotide sequence is given as TGTGCCAGCAGGGCCCCAGGGACTAGCGGGTATCAGTACTTC. Its protein is CASRAPGTSGYQYF.